This TCR beta chain originates from a study of shared clonotypes between healthy human individuals (dated by TCRdb to the early 2020s). Regarding the research as a whole: A few men and two women, aged 18 to 49 years, made up the cohort. Blood TCR repertoires of about 5 healthy adults were deeply sequenced to estimate repertoire size and the extent of clonotype sharing between individuals. Libraries were prepared and TCR repertoires were sequenced by different laboratories using diverse techniques, in order to increase sequencing depth and limit assay-specific biases. For each donor, CD4 naive and CD4 memory were each run on three plates, CD8 naive on two plates, and CD8 memory on one plate. Leukapheresis yielded between about 0.9 and 10 billion PBMCs per donor. Broader findings and caveats from the paper: The small number of donors limited the genetic and exposure-history diversity represented. Only blood was sampled, and tissue TCR repertoires likely differ from those in blood. Based on pairwise subsampling, the degree of clonotype sharing among donors was expected to be affected by sequencing depth. Rarefaction of sorted-subset datasets indicated incomplete sequencing despite the large sequencing depth. Larger estimated clonotype richness was generally found for naive subsets than for memory subsets. Clonotypes shared by all four sorted-subset donors showed higher generation probabilities than non-shared clonotypes. Across several donors, around 5% of naive CD4, 3.5% of naive CD8, 2.3% of memory CD4, and roughly 0.41% of memory CD8 clonotypes were shared.

V is pared back by 4 bases and J by 4 bases, with 12 bases lying between the germline termini. From cysteine to phenylalanine, the CDR3 is 14 amino acids long. Only the CDR3 DNA stays, 42 bases, in frame from base 1. CDR1 and CDR2, per the germline V gene (reference sequence), are MNHNY and SVGAGI. Comments on this clone: Its recognized antigen is unknown. There are no base qualities to consult, and no much larger clone falls within one base.

Using the deep immunoSEQ assay, TCR CDR3 regions were amplified from genomic DNA by multiplex PCR. Genomic DNA extracted from each cell subset was distributed evenly over all wells of several immunoSEQ 96-well plates, and each plate served as one replicate. For sorted subsets, about 220 ng of genomic DNA, equivalent to roughly 30,000 T cell genomes, went into each replicate PCR. Purified libraries were quantified with a Qubit 3.0 fluorometer, sized on a Bioanalyzer 2100, and re-quantified with the KAPA Library Quantification kit. A separate single-read 150-cycle Illumina NextSeq 550 flow cell was used to sequence each immunoSEQ 96-well plate. As for how the authors treated the data: Because the immunoSEQ output held only junctional sequences and lacked quality scores, the filtering could not match the filtering applied to full-length reads. To assign V/J genes and CDR3, sequences were annotated using PyIR, a Python wrapper for IgBLAST v1.9, with IMGT germline references. Any read was removed if the V/J assignment was weak (E-value above 1e-6), the CDR3 was missing, or the read contained stop codons, out-of-frame junctions, or ambiguous translated residues. V3J clonotypes were defined as sequences sharing the same inferred V gene, J gene, and CDR3 amino acid sequence. Percentage overlap between repertoires was calculated by dividing the number of shared unique clonotypes by the size of the smaller repertoire. Repertoire richness was assessed with RTK rarefaction, the Chao1 estimator, and Recon v2.1 estimates of unobserved clonotypes. Generation probabilities for all TCRbeta clonotypes obtained by the gDNA method from a handful of donors were computed using OLGA. TCRdb stores this immuneACCESS table with in-frame sequences only. Part of the clones is absent; in the studies checked, under half of the shortfall reflects unresolved V genes, and no reason is known for the rest. That table is the source of V, J and clone size, and D and trimming were worked out from the DNA. For this sample there are roughly 1.5 million clones; around 98% appear just once. The top ten hold 0.4% to 0.55% of the sample.

The donors were healthy, HIV-negative adults with no recently reported acute infections or vaccinations. Only Caucasian adults living in Nashville, Tennessee, USA were represented among the donors. CD4+ T cells were enriched by magnetic negative selection, after which naive cells were positively selected on CD45RA and the negative fraction was taken as the memory subset. Blood was collected by leukapheresis, and PBMCs were isolated by Ficoll-Histopaque density gradient centrifugation and then cryopreserved in liquid nitrogen vapor phase. Analytical flow cytometry was used to check the purity and quantity of every magnetically sorted T cell population. Genomic DNA was isolated from each sorted fraction and quantified by UV absorbance on a Nanodrop 2000c.

The sequence links TRBV6-6 to TRBJ2-3, with a tentative D call of TRBD1 or TRBD2, each matching 5 bases. The receptor comes from a man between 25 and 39 years old in good health. The sample was naive CD4+ T cells sorted from blood. Reading the label with the study, this specimen's cell subset or site is: CD45RA+ positively selected. The CDR3 protein sequence reads: CASSLGVLADTQYF. The DNA is TGTGCCAGCAGTTTGGGGGTATTGGCAGATACGCAGTATTTT.